The entry that follows covers one T cell receptor (beta chain) sequence. Only in-frame clones appear in the TCRdb table, and some are missing; sequencing was by immunoSEQ multiplex PCR. The table lists some 42,000 clones, about nine tenths of them singletons. The data were obtained in a study of blood T cell repertoires in COVID-19. Study-wide background: The analysed material was cDNA or gDNA that came from T cells, B-cell-depleted T cells, or PBMCs.

This CDR3 has 15 residues. Per the germline V gene, CDR1 is MNHEY and CDR2 is SMNVEV (reference sequence). Trimming cost V 5 bases and J 4 bases, with 17 bases left between them. V is TRBV27 and J is TRBJ1-1; no definite D call. The source of this sequence is a human donor in a cohort sampled during active COVID-19. Sequenced input: peripheral blood. The CDR3 bases are TGTGCCAGCAGTCCACAGACGGGAATGGGCACTGAAGCTTTCTTT. It yields the protein CASSPQTGMGTEAFF.